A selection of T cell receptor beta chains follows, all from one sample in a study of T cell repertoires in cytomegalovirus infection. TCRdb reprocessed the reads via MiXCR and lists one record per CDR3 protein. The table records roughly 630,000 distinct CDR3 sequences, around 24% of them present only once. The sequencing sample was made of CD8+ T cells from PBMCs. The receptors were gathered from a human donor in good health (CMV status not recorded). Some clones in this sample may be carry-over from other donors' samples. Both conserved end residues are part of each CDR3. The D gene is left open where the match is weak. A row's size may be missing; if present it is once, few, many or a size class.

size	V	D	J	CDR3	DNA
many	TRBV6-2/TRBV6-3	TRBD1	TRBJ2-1	CASSYSATGSYNEQFF	TGTGCCAGCAGTTACTCCGCGACAGGGTCCTACAATGAGCAGTTCTTC
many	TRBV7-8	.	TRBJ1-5	CASSLEGKQPQHF	TGTGCCAGCAGCTTAGAGGGCAAGCAGCCCCAGCATTTT
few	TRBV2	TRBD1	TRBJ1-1	CASKGTGGKNTEAFF	TGTGCCAGCAAGGGGACAGGGGGAAAGAACACTGAAGCTTTCTTT
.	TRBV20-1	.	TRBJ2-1	CSARDVRGEIRNEQFF	TGCAGTGCTCGGGATGTTAGGGGGGAAATTCGGAATGAGCAGTTCTTC
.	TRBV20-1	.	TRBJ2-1	CSARVSPWGPYNEQFF	TGCAGTGCTAGAGTAAGTCCCTGGGGCCCCTACAATGAGCAGTTCTTC
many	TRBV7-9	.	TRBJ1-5	CASSLGGPNQPQHF	TGTGCCAGCAGCTTAGGGGGACCTAATCAGCCCCAGCATTTT
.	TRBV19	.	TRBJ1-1	CASSISGAGTEAFF	TGTGCCAGTAGTATATCGGGGGCGGGCACTGAAGCTTTCTTT
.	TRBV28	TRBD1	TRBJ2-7	CASRTRDRGNEQYF	TGTGCCAGCAGGACCCGGGACAGGGGGAACGAGCAGTACTTC
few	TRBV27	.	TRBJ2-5	CASSLSRGWETQYF	TGTGCCAGCAGTTTATCGAGGGGGTGGGAGACCCAGTACTTC
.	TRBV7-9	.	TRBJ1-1	CASSLVRGGLPSTEAFF	TGTGCCAGCAGCTTAGTGAGGGGAGGCCTACCCTCCACTGAAGCTTTCTTT